The present entry profiles one T cell receptor beta chain with its context. The target antigen is unknown. Time point given: patch test 3, about 24 weeks after DPC sensitization. Treatment defined: therapeutic diphenylcyclopropenone sensitization with weekly scalp DPC. Prior to application of each patch test, blood was drawn. TCRdb redid the calling of the RACE reads with MiXCR, one entry per CDR3 protein. In the table there are 100,000 or so distinct CDR3 sequences, less than 40% of which are singletons. There are 16 residues in the CDR3. Germline V CDR1 and CDR2: DFQATT, SNEGSKA (reference sequence). V lost 2 bases and J lost 5; bases outside the gene matches: 10. This entry comes from a study of human T cells and chemical hapten exposure. Whole-study findings and limits: Following DPC sensitization, TCRs present above 1 in 1000 frequency showed no change.

Sample: whole blood, taken in connection with sensitization to the hapten diphenylcyclopropenone (DPC). This TCR was sampled from a man aged 35 to 55 with alopecia areata. Some clones in this sample may be carry-over from other donors' samples. This chain joins TRBV20-1 and TRBJ2-1; 9 nucleotides align to TRBD2. In DNA form, the CDR3 reads TGCAGTGCTAGATTGGACAGGACTAGCGCTAACAATGAGCAGTTCTTC. This sequence encodes CSARLDRTSANNEQFF.